This is a list of T cell receptor beta chains from one sample in a study of T cell changes during pregnancy in multiple sclerosis. Assay: immunoSEQ multiplex PCR; the TCRdb copy retains only in-frame clones and omits some. The table records 55,000 to 80,000 clones, roughly 90% of them present only once. Sample: peripheral blood, taken after pregnancy. Every receptor here comes from a female donor in good health, enrolled as a control in a pregnancy study. CDR3s include the opening cysteine and the closing phenylalanine or tryptophan. Fields, in order: D gene, V gene, clone size, J gene, CDR3 DNA, CDR3 protein. A D gene is named only where the DNA matches it firmly. Size tells how often a clone was seen (once, few, many) or the class of an expanded clone, and some rows leave it out.

>TRBD1|TRBV6-5|few|TRBJ1-3
TGTGCCAGCAGTTACTCGCAGGGGGACACCATATATTTT
CASSYSQGDTIYF
>TRBD1|TRBV5-4|NA|TRBJ2-7
TGTGCCAGCAGTAAGGGGACAGGGGAGTACTTC
CASSKGTGEYF
>NA|TRBV6-5|NA|TRBJ2-7
TGTGCCAGCAGGGAACCGGGAGCCTCCTACGAGCAGTACTTC
CASREPGASYEQYF
>TRBD1|TRBV27|once|TRBJ2-1
TGTGCCAGCACCACCGCGCCGGACAGGGGACTTTCCCCCTACAATGAGCAGTTCTTC
CASTTAPDRGLSPYNEQFF
>NA|TRBV5-6|NA|TRBJ2-2
TGTGCCAGCAGCACGAGGCACACCGGGGAGCTGTTTTTT
CASSTRHTGELFF
>TRBD2|TRBV14|once|TRBJ2-3
TGTGCCAGCACGACCGGGACTAGCGCAGGAGATACGCAGTATTTT
CASTTGTSAGDTQYF
>TRBD2|TRBV7-9|few|TRBJ2-1
TGTGCCAGCAGCGGCGCGGCTAGCGGGAGGACCAGAAATGAGCAGTTCTTC
CASSGAASGRTRNEQFF
>TRBD1|TRBV12-5|NA|TRBJ1-5
TGTGCTAGTGGTTTGGCCGACAGGGGGAATCAGCCCCAGCATTTT
CASGLADRGNQPQHF
>TRBD2|TRBV11-2|NA|TRBJ2-7
TGTGCCAGCAGCTTAGGCCTAGCGGGAATAAGCTCCTACGAGCAGTACTTC
CASSLGLAGISSYEQYF
>NA|TRBV28|NA|TRBJ2-1
TGTGCCAGCAGTCCGGACGGTGGGGGCGCTGAGCAGTTCTTC
CASSPDGGGAEQFF
>NA|TRBV13|NA|TRBJ2-1
TGTGCCAGCAGCACCCGGACTGCCTACAATGAGCAGTTCTTC
CASSTRTAYNEQFF
>TRBD1|TRBV5-1|NA|TRBJ1-6
TGCGCCAGCAGCCCAGACAGGGCCAATTCACCCCTCCACTTT
CASSPDRANSPLHF
>NA|TRBV14|NA|TRBJ2-5
TGTGCCAGCAGCCAACAGGGGGGCGCTGCAGAGACCCAGTACTTC
CASSQQGGAAETQYF
>NA|TRBV11-3|NA|TRBJ2-4
TGTGCCAGCAGCTTAGGCGGGAAAAACATTCAGTACTTC
CASSLGGKNIQYF
>NA|TRBV13|NA|TRBJ1-5
TGTGCCAGCAGCCGGGGCAATCAGCCCCAGCATTTT
CASSRGNQPQHF
>NA|TRBV18|NA|TRBJ2-7
TGTGCCAGCTCACCACAGGGGTATACTCGCGAGCAGTACTTC
CASSPQGYTREQYF
>NA|TRBV7-9|NA|TRBJ1-4
TGTGCCGGAGGGGGGGGAATCACTAATGAAAAACTGTTTTTT
CAGGGGITNEKLFF
>NA|TRBV6-5|NA|TRBJ1-2
TGTGCCAGCAGTTACCCAGGGAGGGGTACCGGCTACACCTTC
CASSYPGRGTGYTF
>TRBD2|TRBV5-6|once|TRBJ2-7
TGTGCCAGCAGCTTGGAGACTAGCGGGGGGGTGAGCTCCTACGAGCAGTACTTC
CASSLETSGGVSSYEQYF
>NA|TRBV6-5|once|TRBJ1-1
TGTGCCAGCAGGCCAACAGGGTCTTCTGAAGCTTTCTTT
CASRPTGSSEAFF
>TRBD1|TRBV5-4|NA|TRBJ1-2
TGTGCCAGCACCCAGGGAGCCAGGGGGGTTGACTATGGCTACACCTTC
CASTQGARGVDYGYTF
>TRBD1|TRBV5-6|NA|TRBJ1-4
TGTGCCAGCAGCTTGAGACAGGGGATGGAAAAACTGTTTTTT
CASSLRQGMEKLFF
>NA|TRBV6-5|few|TRBJ1-5
TGTGCCAGCAGTTACGACAGATTTAGCAATCAGCCCCAGCATTTT
CASSYDRFSNQPQHF
>NA|TRBV30|NA|TRBJ1-2
TGTGCCTGGAATCCACGCAGCGGAGCTAACTATGGCTACACCTTC
CAWNPRSGANYGYTF
>TRBD1|TRBV18|once|TRBJ1-5
TGTGCCAGCTCCCACGTAGGGCCAGGGACAGATTACAATCAGCCCCAGCATTTT
CASSHVGPGTDYNQPQHF
>TRBD1|TRBV28|NA|TRBJ1-2
TGTGCCAGCCTGGGACAGAACTATGGCTACACCTTC
CASLGQNYGYTF
>TRBD1|TRBV5-6|NA|TRBJ2-2
TGTGCCAGCAGCTTGGAGGGGGGGACAGGGGTTCGGACCGGGGAGCTGTTTTTT
CASSLEGGTGVRTGELFF
>NA|TRBV2|once|TRBJ1-1
TGTGCCAGCAGTGAAGCGGGGGGGGCAAACACTGAAGCTTTCTTT
CASSEAGGANTEAFF
>TRBD2|TRBV19|NA|TRBJ2-2
TGTGCCAGTAGTACCCTAGCGGGGGGACTCGGGGAGCTGTTTTTT
CASSTLAGGLGELFF
>TRBD1|TRBV5-1|NA|TRBJ2-7
TGCGCCAGCAGCTACGGGGACAGGGTGGTTCACGAGCAGTACTTC
CASSYGDRVVHEQYF